This T cell receptor beta chain was identified during a study of high-grade serous ovarian cancer treatment subgroups. Study details: Samples averaged around 13,000 reads and approximately 7,000 unique TCR beta rearrangements.

The germline V gene encodes CDR1 SGHRS and CDR2 YFSETQ. This CDR3 has 15 residues. V lost 2 bases to trimming and J lost 0 bases, with 9 bases between them. Broader study findings: Repertoire analysis covered CDR3 alone, not CDR1 or CDR2. Without spatial data, bulk sequencing limits insight into HGSC tumor diversity. Repertoire similarity ranged 0.11 to 0.79 between tumors of one patient.

As regards this clone: What it recognizes is unknown.

Tumor samples were taken before definitive surgery or chemotherapy. Profiling relied on immunoSEQ multiplex PCR, and the TCRdb table lists in-frame clones only, not all of them. The sample lists about 15,000 clones, 80% to 90% seen once, with around 6.4% in the top ten. This TCR derives from a human donor with high-grade serous ovarian cancer. The chain has TRBV5-1 and TRBJ1-5, with D maybe TRBD1 (6 bases). What was sequenced was tumor tissue. The CDR3 loop is CASSLGGNSNQPQHF. The CDR3 DNA reads as TGCGCCAGCAGCTTAGGGGGAAATAGCAATCAGCCCCAGCATTTT.